A selection of T cell receptor beta chains follows, all from one sample in a study of response to subunit inactivated influenza vaccine. TCRdb independently ran MiXCR on the RT-PCR reads; one entry per CDR3 protein. The repertoire holds roughly 460,000 distinct CDR3 sequences, with over 9.5% as singletons. The specimen was PBMCs from blood, collected more than 35 days after vaccination. All receptors derive from a man in his fifties who received an inactivated influenza vaccine. Each CDR3 is given with its conserved first and last residue. D genes are given only for firm matches. Not every row has a clone size; where given, it reads once, few, many or a size class.

CSARDGSGSSRPQHF	TGCAGTGCTAGAGATGGGTCGGGGTCGTCTCGGCCCCAGCATTTT	TRBJ1-5	-	-	TRBV20-1
CAISEDGTNVYGYTF	TGTGCCATCAGTGAGGACGGGACGAATGTGTATGGCTACACCTTC	TRBJ1-2	-	-	TRBV10-3
CSASDRDPYEQYF	TGCAGTGCTAGCGACAGGGATCCCTACGAGCAGTACTTC	TRBJ2-7	-	TRBD1	TRBV20-1
CAISVYPNTEAFF	TGTGCCATCAGTGTATATCCGAACACTGAAGCTTTCTTT	TRBJ1-1	-	-	TRBV10-3
CASSPPVAGANVLTF	TGTGCCAGCAGTCCTCCGGTGGCTGGGGCCAACGTCCTGACTTTC	TRBJ2-6	-	-	TRBV12-3/TRBV12-4
CASSSSGRHYEQYF	TGTGCCAGCAGTTCTAGCGGGCGACATTACGAGCAGTACTTC	TRBJ2-7	few	TRBD2	TRBV12-3/TRBV12-4
CATSRDWAPDYNEQFF	TGTGCCACCAGCAGAGATTGGGCACCGGACTACAATGAGCAGTTCTTC	TRBJ2-1	few	-	TRBV15
CASSLGTEGELFF	TGTGCCAGCAGCCTCGGGACAGAAGGGGAGCTGTTTTTT	TRBJ2-2	many	TRBD1	TRBV12-3/TRBV12-4
CSGERGETQYF	TGCAGCGGAGAAAGGGGGGAGACCCAGTACTTC	TRBJ2-5	-	-	TRBV29-1
CAISEKGPSSYEQYF	TGTGCCATCAGTGAGAAGGGCCCGAGCTCCTACGAGCAGTACTTC	TRBJ2-7	many	-	TRBV10-3
CASSRNGLLFYGYTF	TGTGCCAGCAGCCGGAACGGACTGCTGTTCTATGGCTACACCTTC	TRBJ1-2	-	-	TRBV7-2
CASSFVSGSNSEQYF	TGTGCCAGCAGTTTCGTCTCAGGGTCTAATTCCGAGCAGTACTTC	TRBJ2-7	-	-	TRBV27
CASSLAGGIANEQFF	TGTGCCAGCAGTCTAGCGGGGGGGATTGCCAATGAGCAGTTCTTC	TRBJ2-1	few	TRBD2	TRBV12-3/TRBV12-4
CASRWGADEQFF	TGTGCCAGTCGTTGGGGGGCCGATGAGCAGTTCTTC	TRBJ2-1	-	-	TRBV6-2/TRBV6-3
CASSSVPWTGELFF	TGTGCCAGCAGTTCGGTACCGTGGACCGGGGAGCTGTTTTTT	TRBJ2-2	few	-	TRBV27
CASSLERAGAYNEQFF	TGCGCCAGCAGCTTGGAACGAGCGGGGGCCTACAATGAGCAGTTCTTC	TRBJ2-1	-	TRBD2	TRBV5-1
CASSIRDPMEQYF	TGTGCCAGCAGTATCCGGGACCCCATGGAGCAGTACTTC	TRBJ2-7	many	-	TRBV12-3/TRBV12-4
CASSKYSGLSYEQYF	TGTGCCAGCAGCAAATACAGCGGGCTCTCCTACGAGCAGTACTTC	TRBJ2-7	few	-	TRBV21-1
CASSQRRQGETQYF	TGTGCCAGCAGCCAACGAAGGCAGGGAGAGACCCAGTACTTC	TRBJ2-5	-	-	TRBV6-1
CSAASRGSTDTQYF	TGCAGTGCTGCTAGCAGGGGCTCCACAGATACGCAGTATTTT	TRBJ2-3	few	-	TRBV20-1
CASSLGAATSYEQYF	TGTGCCAGCAGCTTGGGGGCAGCCACCTCCTACGAGCAGTACTTC	TRBJ2-7	-	-	TRBV5-5
CAISESAGSNEAFF	TGTGCCATCAGTGAGTCTGCAGGGTCGAATGAAGCTTTCTTT	TRBJ1-1	-	-	TRBV10-3
CASSRTGGALETQYF	TGTGCCAGCAGCCGTACAGGGGGCGCTTTGGAGACCCAGTACTTC	TRBJ2-5	few	TRBD1	TRBV14
CSASRQGRLETQYF	TGCAGTGCTTCACGACAGGGACGATTAGAGACCCAGTACTTC	TRBJ2-5	few	TRBD1	TRBV20-1
CSVGTSSYEQFF	TGCAGCGTGGGGACTAGCTCTTATGAGCAGTTCTTC	TRBJ2-1	few	TRBD2	TRBV29-1
CASSSRNYEQYF	TGTGCCAGCAGTTCCAGAAACTACGAGCAGTACTTC	TRBJ2-7	many	-	TRBV12-3/TRBV12-4
CSVGGTSGIFADTQYF	TGCAGCGTTGGAGGGACTAGCGGGATCTTTGCAGATACGCAGTATTTT	TRBJ2-3	few	TRBD2	TRBV29-1
CASKRERGAAYEQYF	TGTGCCAGCAAAAGGGAACGGGGGGCGGCCTACGAGCAGTACTTC	TRBJ2-7	-	-	TRBV27
CASRKYSGANVLTF	TGTGCCAGCAGAAAGTACTCTGGGGCCAACGTCCTGACTTTC	TRBJ2-6	many	-	TRBV12-3/TRBV12-4
CASSLVQGKSYEQYF	TGTGCCAGCAGCTTAGTACAGGGAAAATCCTACGAGCAGTACTTC	TRBJ2-7	many	-	TRBV7-2
CASSPQGGWTQYF	TGTGCCAGCAGCCCTCAGGGGGGTTGGACCCAGTACTTC	TRBJ2-5	few	-	TRBV7-9
CASGGSRGLYDDEQFF	TGTGCCAGCGGGGGGTCACGGGGACTATATGACGATGAGCAGTTCTTC	TRBJ2-1	few	TRBD2	TRBV28
CASRWGGQGVSGYTF	TGTGCCAGCAGGTGGGGGGGACAGGGGGTCTCTGGCTACACCTTC	TRBJ1-2	many	TRBD1	TRBV12-3/TRBV12-4
CASSYSGTSPYEQYF	TGTGCCAGCAGTTACTCCGGGACCAGTCCGTACGAGCAGTACTTC	TRBJ2-7	few	-	TRBV6-5
CSVVTQTGPYNEQFF	TGCAGCGTTGTTACGCAGACAGGGCCCTACAATGAGCAGTTCTTC	TRBJ2-1	many	TRBD1	TRBV29-1
CASSLSRGATEAFF	TGTGCCAGCAGTTTATCCAGGGGGGCGACTGAAGCTTTCTTT	TRBJ1-1	few	TRBD1	TRBV27
CASSLDRLYGYTF	TGTGCCAGCAGCTTAGACCGGCTCTATGGCTACACCTTC	TRBJ1-2	many	-	TRBV7-2
CASSRLGLAGDNEQFF	TGTGCCAGCAGCCGCCTGGGACTAGCGGGGGACAATGAGCAGTTCTTC	TRBJ2-1	-	TRBD2	TRBV7-2
CASSNGRAFGNEQFF	TGTGCCAGCAGTAACGGGAGGGCCTTTGGCAATGAGCAGTTCTTC	TRBJ2-1	few	TRBD2	TRBV6-2/TRBV6-3
CASSSRGPGEQFF	TGTGCCAGCAGCTCCCGGGGCCCGGGGGAGCAGTTCTTC	TRBJ2-1	few	-	TRBV7-2
CASSLAGREYADTQYF	TGCGCCAGCAGCTTGGCCGGGCGGGAGTACGCAGATACGCAGTATTTT	TRBJ2-3	-	TRBD2	TRBV5-1
CASTVLGDREETQYF	TGTGCCAGCACCGTATTGGGGGACAGGGAAGAGACCCAGTACTTC	TRBJ2-5	many	TRBD1	TRBV28
CASSLGAGSLSYEQFF	TGTGCCAGCAGCTTAGGAGCGGGGAGTTTAAGTTATGAGCAGTTCTTC	TRBJ2-1	few	TRBD2	TRBV7-8
CASSLRGRQTQYF	TGTGCCAGCAGTTTAAGAGGGCGTCAGACCCAGTACTTC	TRBJ2-5	few	-	TRBV28
CASSPSQGPYEQYF	TGTGCCAGCAGTCCTTCCCAGGGTCCCTACGAGCAGTACTTC	TRBJ2-7	many	-	TRBV12-3/TRBV12-4
CASRPGQAYNEQFF	TGTGCCAGCAGGCCGGGACAGGCCTACAATGAGCAGTTCTTC	TRBJ2-1	-	TRBD1	TRBV12-3/TRBV12-4
CSAFRSQGAGQETQYF	TGCAGTGCTTTTCGATCACAGGGAGCAGGGCAAGAGACCCAGTACTTC	TRBJ2-5	-	-	TRBV20-1
CASSPDRDIEGELFF	TGTGCCAGCAGCCCCGACCGGGACATAGAGGGGGAGCTGTTTTTT	TRBJ2-2	-	-	TRBV11-2
CASSYGGPPTDTQYF	TGTGCCAGCAGTTACGGGGGTCCTCCCACCGATACGCAGTATTTT	TRBJ2-3	-	-	TRBV6-5
CASTPWGGGEQYF	TGTGCCAGCACCCCCTGGGGGGGAGGCGAGCAGTACTTC	TRBJ2-7	-	TRBD2	TRBV6-1
CASTPGQNVNEQFF	TGTGCCAGCACCCCGGGACAAAATGTCAATGAGCAGTTCTTC	TRBJ2-1	-	-	TRBV16
CAISGGTGIQETQYF	TGTGCCATCAGTGGCGGGACAGGTATCCAAGAGACCCAGTACTTC	TRBJ2-5	many	TRBD1	TRBV10-3
CASSFWQGKNIQYF	TGTGCCAGCAGCTTTTGGCAGGGCAAAAACATTCAGTACTTC	TRBJ2-4	-	-	TRBV7-2
CASTHSGSGLAGDEQFF	TGTGCCAGCACCCACTCCGGATCAGGGCTAGCGGGCGATGAGCAGTTCTTC	TRBJ2-1	many	TRBD2	TRBV6-1
CAIKSGEAPDTQYF	TGTGCCATCAAGTCCGGGGAGGCCCCAGATACGCAGTATTTT	TRBJ2-3	few	-	TRBV10-3
CASSAGAGGDEQFF	TGCGCCAGCAGCGCCGGAGCGGGAGGGGATGAGCAGTTCTTC	TRBJ2-1	-	TRBD2	TRBV4-3
CASTISPPGLASYEQYF	TGTGCCAGCACCATTTCACCCCCGGGACTAGCGTCGTACGAGCAGTACTTC	TRBJ2-7	-	TRBD2	TRBV28
CASSYPGTVQGYTF	TGTGCCAGCAGTTACCCCGGGACAGTCCAGGGCTACACCTTC	TRBJ1-2	once	TRBD1	TRBV6-5
CASRQGNYFVGYTF	TGTGCCAGCAGGCAGGGGAATTACTTCGTTGGCTACACCTTC	TRBJ1-2	few	-	TRBV6-1